This T cell receptor (beta chain) was captured by sequencing in a study of T cell repertoires in cytomegalovirus infection. This CDR3 has 18 residues. CDR1 and CDR2 from the germline V gene are SGHVS and FNYEAQ. V gave up 5 bases and J gave up 0 bases; unmatched junction bases: 5. Details on this clonotype: Its specificity is not known.

Each CDR3 protein is one row after TCRdb ran MiXCR on the reads. The profile covers 900,000 to 950,000 distinct CDR3 sequences, with approximately 31% appearing a single time and about an eighth taken by the ten largest. The V call is TRBV7-6, the J call TRBJ2-6; 12 positions match TRBD1. The origin of this receptor is a human donor in good health (CMV status not recorded). Some clones in this sample may be carry-over from other donors' samples. The sample in question was cultured CD8+ T cells from PBMCs, obtained from culture after CMV antigen stimulation. The DNA for the CDR3 is TGTGCCAGCAGCCAACCGGGACAGGGGGCCTCTGGGGCCAACGTCCTGACTTTC. Translated: CASSQPGQGASGANVLTF.